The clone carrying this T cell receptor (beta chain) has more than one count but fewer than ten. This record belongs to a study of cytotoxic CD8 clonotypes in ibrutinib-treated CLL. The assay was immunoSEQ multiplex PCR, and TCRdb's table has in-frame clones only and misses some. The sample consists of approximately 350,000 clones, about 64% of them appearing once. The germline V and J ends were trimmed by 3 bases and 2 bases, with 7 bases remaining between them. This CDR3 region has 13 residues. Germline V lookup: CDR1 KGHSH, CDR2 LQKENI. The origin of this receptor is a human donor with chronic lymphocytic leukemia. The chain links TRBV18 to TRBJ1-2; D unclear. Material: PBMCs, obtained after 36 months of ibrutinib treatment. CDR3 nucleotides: TGTGCCAGCTCACCGGACGGGAACTATGGCTACACCTTC. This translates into CASSPDGNYGYTF.